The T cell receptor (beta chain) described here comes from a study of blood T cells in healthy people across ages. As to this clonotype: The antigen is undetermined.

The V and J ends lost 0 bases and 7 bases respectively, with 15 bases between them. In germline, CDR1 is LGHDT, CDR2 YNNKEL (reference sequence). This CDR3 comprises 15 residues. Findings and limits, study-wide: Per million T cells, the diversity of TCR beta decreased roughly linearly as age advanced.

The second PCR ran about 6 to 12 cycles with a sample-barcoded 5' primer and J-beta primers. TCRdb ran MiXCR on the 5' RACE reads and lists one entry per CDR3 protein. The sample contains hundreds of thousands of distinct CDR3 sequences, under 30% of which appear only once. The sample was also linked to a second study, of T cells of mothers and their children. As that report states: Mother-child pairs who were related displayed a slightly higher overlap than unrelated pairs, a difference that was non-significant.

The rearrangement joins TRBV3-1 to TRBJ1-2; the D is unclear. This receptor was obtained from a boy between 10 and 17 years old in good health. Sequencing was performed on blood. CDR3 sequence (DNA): TGTGCCAGCAGCCAAGAAGGAGGGAGGGCAGCTGGCTACACCTTC. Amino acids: CASSQEGGRAAGYTF.